The sequence of this T cell receptor (beta chain) was determined in a study of molecular identifiers for immune sequencing clone quantification (dated by TCRdb to between 2018 and 2020). Describing the broader study: For a replicate experiment, the RNA from either approximately 20,000 or 100,000 naive CD8 T cells was divided into five aliquots, and four of those aliquots went on to sequencing. The study was a methods study using CD8 T cells to benchmark molecular-identifier clustering-based TCR repertoire sequencing (MIDCIRS) and TCR RNA copy counting. Study-level results and caveats: The naive libraries included spiked-in Jurkat TCR RNA (10 copies' worth), and this RNA is not part of the donor repertoire. The sizes of highly expanded clones could end up underestimated when identical TCR molecules share a barcode. About three recovered TCR RNA copies per cell were obtained by modeling, versus roughly 10 by digital PCR, implying a capture efficiency of roughly 32%. In CMV-specific effector cells, clones with more than 20 RNA copies accounted for over 98% of molecules, whereas in naive cells such clones accounted for under 1%. A single cell's worth of spiked-in Jurkat TCR RNA was reported detectable even among approximately 930,000 naive CD8 T cells. When barcode sub-clustering was not used, chimeric consensus sequences inflated TCR diversity, with chimeras reaching as high as 47%.

A word on this clonotype: What this receptor recognizes is not known. The junction does not match germline at one end; this may be a read error.

Naive CD8 T cell libraries were made from approximately 20,000 to 1,000,000 sorted cells using 10%, 30% or 50% of purified RNA. On a BD FACSAria II, naive CD8 T cells were FACS-sorted as CD8+CD4-CCR7+CD45RA+ and collected into RLT Plus buffer. To test detection sensitivity, Jurkat RNA equivalent to ten TCR copies was spiked into samples of roughly 18,000-1,000,000 naive CD8 T cells. Enrichment of CD8 T cells was done with RosetteSep CD8+ T Cell Enrichment Cocktail plus Ficoll-Paque, and ACK red cell lysis came afterward. Libraries were prepared through PCR. The reads were generated on a NextSeq 500. Bulk TCR libraries were prepared as previously described, using TCR primers listed in Table S5. The Qiagen AllPrep DNA/RNA kit was used to purify total RNA. Reads from multiple sequencing runs of the same library were pooled before analysis. In the original analysis: Only reads with exact TCR constant sequence were kept, trimmed to 150 nt, and grouped by their 12-nt molecular barcodes. Within each barcode group, reads were sub-clustered at a 15% Levenshtein threshold, and quality-weighted consensus sequences were built per RNA molecule. Non-functional sequences were excluded, and lower-count sequences lying one edit away from another sequence were also excluded. On the basis of fitting two negative binomial distributions, barcode sub-clusters with fewer than 20% of the maximum read count were discarded. TCRdb redid the processing of the public reads, applying fastp at Q25 and MiXCR, and retained in-frame beta chains. Rows matching on CDR3 protein sequence are summarized as one entry with the most common DNA and genes. These V and J calls are TCRdb output, not the study's own analysis. A total of about half a million distinct CDR3 sequences appear in this sample, less than 30% of them only once. The ten largest clones capture 0.7% to 0.9% of the sample.

The CDR3, cysteine through phenylalanine, is 18 amino acids long. CDR3 DNA is the only sequence kept; it has 54 bases, read in frame from the first base. From a lookup of the germline V gene, CDR1 and CDR2 are SGHTA and FQGNSA. Material for sequencing was naive CD8+ T cells from blood, with Jurkat cell RNA spiked in. The intended sense of this specimen's cell subset or site label: FACS-sorted CD8+CD4-CCR7+CD45RA+ naive T cells. The clonotype comes from a human donor in good health. Some libraries in this study had Jurkat cell RNA spiked in. The chain is made from TRBV7-2 and TRBJ2-1, and 14 junctional nucleotides match TRBD2. The DNA sequence reads TGTGCCAGCAGCTTAGCGACCGGGACTAGCGGGAGCTACAGTGAGCAGTTCTTC. This codes for CASSLATGTSGSYSEQFF. The CDR3, completed at both ends by the reference TRBV7-2 and TRBJ2-1 genes, gives the full variable domain GAGVSQSPSNKVTEKGKDVELRCDPISGHTALYWYRQSLGQGLEFLIYFQGNSAPDKSGLPSDRFSAERTGGSVSTLTIQRTQQEDSAVYLCASSLATGTSGSYSEQFFGPGTRLTVL.